This TCR beta chain was identified in a study of blood T cells in healthy people across ages. This CDR3 is 13 amino acids long. Germline V gene lookup returns CDR1 MGHRA and CDR2 YSYEKL. V was trimmed by 4 bases and J by 2 bases, leaving 5 bases between them. Combining a sample-barcoded 5' primer with a J-beta primer mix, a second PCR ran for roughly 7 to 11 cycles. MiXCR, applied by TCRdb to the 5' RACE reads, yields one record per CDR3 protein. There are about 690,000 distinct CDR3 sequences in the sample; around 38% occur only once, and about 30% lies in the top ten. This clonotype was picked up a small number of times.

Source material: blood. The TCR sequence derives from a man aged 80 or over in good health. The J gene is TRBJ1-4, the V gene TRBV4-1; no clear D. The CDR3 spells CASSRETNEKLFF. CDR3 bases: TGCGCCAGCAGCCGGGAGACTAATGAAAAACTGTTTTTT.